Described below is a single T cell receptor beta chain sequence and its context. The antigen is unknown. The sample comes from a study of identical twins. cDNA molecules carried unique molecular identifiers, and template switching added a universal primer site. MiXCR, run by TCRdb on the 5' RACE reads, gives a single entry per CDR3 protein. The sample lists 400,000 to 550,000 distinct CDR3 sequences; roughly an eighth were seen once. Study results and caveats: A lower insertion count was a feature of abundant cord blood beta clonotypes, with no such feature in memory repertoires. Out-of-frame beta sequences exhibited a weaker degree of excess twin sharing. Among out-of-frame alpha sequences shared by twins, low generation probability occurred in excess.

The data were also submitted as part of a second study, on yellow fever vaccine responses in identical twins.

Sequencing was performed on CD4+ T cells sorted from blood. The TCR sequence derives from a woman aged 18-29 years in good health.

The CDR3 region has the DNA TGTGCCAGCAGTTTAGGCCTAGCGGGGGCTTCAGATACGCAGTATTTT. Amino acids: CASSLGLAGASDTQYF. The rearrangement uses TRBV12-3 or TRBV12-4 and TRBJ2-3, with 10 nucleotides matching TRBD2. V was pared by 1 base and J by 4 bases, with 5 bases of the junction left unmatched. The CDR3 runs to 16 residues.